One T cell receptor beta chain is described in this entry. Its antigen is not identified. Graves' hyperthyroidism qualified as stable when ophthalmopathy did not progress within 18 months. Using more than 7.5 ml of fresh peripheral blood, PBMCs were prepared. TCR beta CDR3 regions were amplified from RNA. When the TCR CDR3 underwent first-round RT-PCR, the HTBI primer set was used. TCRdb used MiXCR to reprocess the multiplex PCR reads, holding one entry per CDR3 protein. The sample lists under 350,000 distinct CDR3 sequences; roughly 13% were seen once. This record belongs to a study of T cells in Graves' hyperthyroidism and ophthalmopathy. CDR3 size: 16 residues. The V and J ends lost 0 bases and 3 bases, in that order; junction bases with no gene match: 6. Germline V CDR1 and CDR2: MNHEY, SVGAGI. Points from the study as a whole: Researchers found most expanded thyroid clonotypes above 0.001 in blood as well.

This chain joins TRBV6-5 and TRBJ2-3, with 7 bases fitting TRBD2. The sequenced material came from blood. This sequence originates from a middle-aged woman with Graves' hyperthyroidism. The DNA of the CDR3 is TGTGCCAGCAGTTACTCCAGGTCTAGCGGTACAGATACGCAGTATTTT. Translation gives CASSYSRSSGTDTQYF.